Following are 14 T cell receptor beta chains from one sample sequenced in a study of T cell responses to AZD1222 COVID-19 vaccine. Only in-frame clones appear in the TCRdb table, and some are missing; sequencing was by immunoSEQ multiplex PCR. The sample has about 150,000 clones, roughly nine tenths seen once. The material sequenced was peripheral blood, taken on day 0 of AZD1222 vaccination. These receptors originate from an adult in good health.

The chain joins TRBV6-5 to TRBJ1-2; 8 nucleotides agree with TRBD1. Germline CDR1 reads MNHEY; CDR2 reads SVGAGI. This CDR3 is 13 amino acids long. The J segment lost 5 bases and the V segment lost 7 bases, leaving 6 bases of the junction unmatched. This CDR3 reads CASKLGQEYGYTF. As DNA, the CDR3 is TGTGCCAGCAAGTTGGGACAGGAATATGGCTACACCTTC.

The chain recombines TRBV6-2 or TRBV6-3 with TRBJ2-1, with D perhaps TRBD2 (6 bases). This CDR3 has 12 amino acids. V was cut by 6 bases and J by 8 bases, with 11 bases left in between. Germline values: CDR1 MNHEY, CDR2 SVGEGT. CDR3 residues: CASSTWGDEQFF. CDR3 coding DNA: TGTGCCAGCAGCACCTGGGGGGATGAGCAGTTCTTC.

The chain couples TRBV9 to TRBJ1-4; D is undetermined. The germline V and J ends were trimmed by 3 bases and 4 bases, with 13 bases remaining between them. Germline V gene sequence: CDR1 SGDLS, CDR2 YYNGEE. The CDR3 runs 15 residues. CDR3 bases: TGTGCCAGCAGCGCCTCCACGGGCCGTAATGAAAAACTGTTTTTT. Translated, it gives CASSASTGRNEKLFF.

The chain uses TRBV5-1 and TRBJ2-2, with 7 nucleotides matching TRBD2. The CDR3 extends over 16 amino acids. Per the germline V gene, CDR1 is SGHRS and CDR2 is YFSETQ. With V trimmed by 0 bases and J by 4 bases, 6 bases remained unmatched. CDR3 in amino acids: CASSLVAGEGTGELFF. The CDR3 DNA sequence: TGCGCCAGCAGCTTGGTTGCGGGAGAAGGCACCGGGGAGCTGTTTTTT.

The chain couples TRBV7-2 to TRBJ1-6, with 7 bases matching TRBD1. Germline CDR1 is SGHTA and CDR2 is FQGNSA. The CDR3 extends over 18 amino acids. J gave up 11 bases and V 0 bases, and 16 bases lay outside the gene matches. The CDR3 DNA reads TGTGCCAGCAGCTTAGCTGGTGGGACAGAAGGGGCTATTCCACCCCTCCACTTT. Amino acid sequence: CASSLAGGTEGAIPPLHF.

The genes are TRBV27 and TRBJ1-1; 9 bases map to TRBD1. The CDR3 has 15 residues. With V trimmed by 6 bases and J by 6 bases, 11 bases remained unmatched. The germline V gene encodes CDR1 MNHEY and CDR2 SMNVEV (reference sequence). The CDR3 sequence: CASRPRDRVSSEAFF. The CDR3 DNA follows: TGTGCCAGCAGGCCCCGGGACAGGGTAAGTTCTGAAGCTTTCTTT.

Concerning this clone itself: Germline and junction disagree at one end, which may indicate a read error. V gene TRBV10-3 combines with J gene TRBJ1-3; D might be TRBD1 (5 bases). Germline CDR1 and CDR2: ENHRY and SYGVKD. The CDR3 runs to 16 residues. This CDR3 reads CAIREYGWGGRNTIYF. CDR3 bases: TGTGCCATCAGAGAGTATGGGTGGGGGGGTAGAAACACCATATATTTT.

The rearrangement links TRBV24-1 to TRBJ2-4; 7 bases agree with TRBD1. Germline V lookup: CDR1 KGHDR, CDR2 SFDVKD. The CDR3 runs to 14 residues. Unmatched junction bases numbered 5, after V lost 3 bases and J lost 7 bases. CDR3 sequence (DNA): TGTGCCACCAGTGATCCGAGACAGGGTAACATTCAGTACTTC. The encoded protein is CATSDPRQGNIQYF.

V is TRBV5-6 and J is TRBJ2-7, with 13 bases matching TRBD2. The J segment lost 4 bases and the V segment lost 4 bases, leaving 8 bases of the junction unmatched. Germline loops: CDR1 SGHDT, CDR2 YYEEEE. CDR3 size: 16 residues. CDR3 residues: CASSLLGLAGPYEQYF. The DNA of the CDR3 is TGTGCCAGCAGCCTTCTGGGACTAGCGGGACCTTACGAGCAGTACTTC.

The chain couples TRBV4-3 to TRBJ2-7; TRBD1 aligns across 10 bases. The germline V gene has CDR1 LGHNA and CDR2 YSLEER. This CDR3 is 15 amino acids long. V dropped 3 bases and J dropped 0; count of bases not matched to a gene: 2. The CDR3 loop reads CASSQGQGHSYEQYF. The CDR3 DNA is TGCGCCAGCAGCCAGGGACAGGGGCACTCCTACGAGCAGTACTTC.

This chain links TRBV6-2 or TRBV6-3 with TRBJ1-2, with D perhaps matching TRBD1 (5 bases). Trimming cost V 6 bases and J 4 bases, with 12 bases left between them. The germline gives CDR1 MNHEY, CDR2 SVGEGT. CDR3 length equals 13 residues. The CDR3 sequence is CASSRRQSYGYTF. As DNA, the CDR3 is TGTGCCAGCAGCCGGCGACAGAGCTATGGCTACACCTTC.

The chain links TRBV7-9 to TRBJ2-6, with D possibly matching TRBD1 (5 bases). Per the germline V gene, CDR1 is SEHNR and CDR2 is FQNEAQ (reference sequence). The CDR3 consists of 15 residues. With 4 bases removed from V and 0 bases from J, the gap between germline ends came to 7 bases. The CDR3 DNA is TGTGCCAGCAGCTCACAGGCCTCTGGGGCCAACGTCCTGACTTTC. Translation gives CASSSQASGANVLTF. The full variable domain, its missing parts supplied by reference TRBV7-9 and TRBJ2-6, is DTGVSQNPRHKITKRGQNVTFRCDPISEHNRLYWYRQTLGQGPEFLTYFQNEAQLEKSRLLSDRFSAERPKGSFSTLEIQRTEQGDSAMYLCASSSQASGANVLTFGAGSRLTVL.

The chain joins TRBV6-5 to TRBJ2-7, with a possible D match to TRBD2 (6 bases). The CDR3 contains 13 residues. The V gene's germline CDR1 is MNHEY and CDR2 SVGAGI. Trimming took 7 bases from V and 4 from J, leaving 14 bases between them. CDR3 DNA: TGTGCCAGCACAAAAGCGGGTACTTACGAGCAGTACTTC. Translating gives CASTKAGTYEQYF.

The V gene is TRBV5-1, the J gene TRBJ2-1; TRBD2 is a possible D gene (5 bases). Trimming took 5 bases from V and 4 from J, leaving 13 bases between them. Germline CDR1 and CDR2: SGHRS and YFSETQ. This CDR3 is 14 amino acids long. The CDR3 loop reads CASSQNGDYNEQFF. In DNA form, the CDR3 reads TGCGCCAGCAGTCAGAACGGGGATTACAATGAGCAGTTCTTC.